This TCR beta chain came from a study of T-cell reconstitution after alpha-beta-depleted transplantation in children. Unique molecular identifiers were built into the TCRbeta library. TCRdb analysed the PCR reads with MiXCR anew, one entry per CDR3 protein. Seen here are about 200,000 distinct CDR3 sequences, roughly 14% observed once, and the top ten hold over 10%. This CDR3 region has 14 residues. Per the germline V gene, CDR1 is DFQATT and CDR2 is SNEGSKA (reference sequence). The V and J ends lost 0 bases and 3 bases respectively, with 12 bases between them. This clonotype was observed at least ten times.

The chain recombines TRBV20-1 with TRBJ2-7, with D uncertain. The sample in question was PBMCs from the stem cell graft donor, obtained from the stem cell graft. This clonotype was sampled from a human donor who donated a stem cell graft to a child with acute lymphoblastic leukemia. CDR3 bases: TGCAGTGCTAGAGATCGGCTAGTGGACTACGAGCAGTACTTC. Protein: CSARDRLVDYEQYF.